The rows below give T cell receptor beta chains drawn from one sample of a study of cytomegalovirus exposure and HLA in healthy donors. The method was immunoSEQ multiplex PCR; TCRdb's version includes in-frame clones alone and lacks a portion of them. The sample lists some 140,000 clones, over 70% seen once, with approximately 1% in the top ten. The sample was PBMCs. The origin of the receptors is a man aged 18 to 35 in good health and CMV-seronegative. Each CDR3 is given with its conserved first and last residue. Each record gives: J gene, V gene, clone size, D gene, CDR3 protein, CDR3 DNA. The D gene is left open where the match is weak. Clone size is not always given. Where it is, it says once, few, many or a class for expanded clones.

>TRBJ2-3|TRBV7-2|-|-
CASSLAGARTDTQYF
TGTGCCAGCAGCTTAGCTGGGGCCCGCACAGATACGCAGTATTTT
>TRBJ1-3|TRBV6-5|-|-
CASSPTGNSGNTIYF
TGTGCCAGCAGTCCGACGGGAAACTCTGGAAACACCATATATTTT
>TRBJ1-1|TRBV5-4|few|TRBD1
CASSLAGQGGSFF
TGTGCCAGCAGCTTGGCCGGACAGGGAGGGTCTTTCTTT
>TRBJ2-7|TRBV11-1|-|TRBD1
CASSKHPGGPYEQYF
TGTGCCAGCAGCAAACACCCAGGGGGACCCTACGAGCAGTACTTC
>TRBJ2-7|TRBV9|-|TRBD2
CASSVEGLPDYEQYF
TGTGCCAGCAGCGTAGAGGGACTACCGGATTACGAGCAGTACTTC
>TRBJ2-1|TRBV5-5|-|TRBD2
CASSLFLAGSEQFF
TGTGCCAGCAGCTTGTTTCTAGCGGGGAGTGAGCAGTTCTTC
>TRBJ2-1|TRBV11-2|-|TRBD2
CASSPGEAGGQEQFF
TGTGCCAGCAGCCCTGGGGAAGCGGGGGGGCAAGAGCAGTTCTTC
>TRBJ2-5|TRBV5-4|-|TRBD2
CASTGGLAVGRETQYF
TGTGCCAGCACCGGGGGGTTGGCAGTCGGGCGGGAGACCCAGTACTTC
>TRBJ2-6|TRBV19|-|TRBD1
CASSIRPDRGLFWANVLTF
TGTGCCAGTAGTATTAGGCCCGACAGGGGCCTCTTCTGGGCCAACGTCCTGACTTTC
>TRBJ2-5|TRBV14|-|TRBD2
CASSHAGTSGSGTQYF
TGTGCCAGCAGCCACGCCGGGACTAGCGGTTCGGGGACCCAGTACTTC
>TRBJ1-5|TRBV5-1|-|-
CASSLEGGNQPQHF
TGCGCCAGCAGCTTGGAGGGGGGGAATCAGCCCCAGCATTTT
>TRBJ2-5|TRBV11-2|-|TRBD2
CASSPSGTSQETQYF
TGTGCCAGCAGCCCTAGCGGGACGTCACAAGAGACCCAGTACTTC
>TRBJ1-5|TRBV10-3|few|-
CAISAGGTDQPQHF
TGTGCCATCAGTGCGGGGGGGACGGATCAGCCCCAGCATTTT
>TRBJ2-2|TRBV5-6|-|-
CASSLDSGVGQGPVFF
TGTGCCAGCAGCTTGGATTCAGGGGTGGGCCAGGGTCCGGTGTTTTTT
>TRBJ1-3|TRBV4-3|once|TRBD1
CASSQDVVGDRPSGNTIYF
TGCGCCAGCAGCCAAGATGTAGTGGGGGACAGACCCTCTGGAAACACCATATATTTT
>TRBJ2-3|TRBV9|-|-
CASSVVATSTDTQYF
TGTGCCAGCAGCGTAGTAGCGACTAGCACAGATACGCAGTATTTT
>TRBJ2-2|TRBV6-5|-|TRBD2
CASTFSGGTGELFF
TGTGCCAGCACCTTTTCGGGGGGAACAGGGGAGCTGTTTTTT
>TRBJ2-6|TRBV9|-|-
CASSVLGGRYSGANVLTF
TGTGCCAGCAGCGTATTGGGGGGGCGGTACTCTGGGGCCAACGTCCTGACTTTC
>TRBJ1-2|TRBV9|-|TRBD1
CASSPNLGGQGGYGYTF
TGTGCCAGCAGCCCCAACCTTGGGGGACAGGGAGGCTATGGCTACACCTTC
>TRBJ1-1|TRBV30|-|-
CAWTRGSPQLNDEAFF
TGTGCCTGGACCCGAGGCAGTCCCCAGCTTAATGATGAAGCTTTCTTT
>TRBJ1-2|TRBV15|-|-
CATSREIYNYGYTF
TGTGCCACCAGCAGAGAAATCTATAACTATGGCTACACCTTC
>TRBJ2-5|TRBV5-1|-|-
CASSLGAGQETQYF
TGCGCCAGCAGCCTGGGGGCAGGGCAAGAGACCCAGTACTTC
>TRBJ2-2|TRBV25-1|-|TRBD1
CASSEQGARTSTGELFF
TGTGCCAGCAGTGAACAGGGGGCTAGAACGAGTACCGGGGAGCTGTTTTTT
>TRBJ1-4|TRBV7-2|-|-
CASSPFGGINEKLFF
TGTGCCAGCAGCCCCTTCGGGGGGATCAATGAAAAACTGTTTTTT
>TRBJ2-5|TRBV14|-|-
CASSTDRNLETQYF
TGTGCCAGCAGCACCGACAGAAACTTAGAGACCCAGTACTTC
>TRBJ1-1|TRBV30|few|-
CALLPRGTEAFF
TGTGCCCTGCTGCCCAGGGGTACTGAAGCTTTCTTT
>TRBJ1-5|TRBV12-5|-|TRBD1
CASGLVAGGIRNQPQHF
TGTGCTAGTGGTTTGGTTGCAGGGGGAATTAGGAATCAGCCCCAGCATTTT
>TRBJ2-1|TRBV29-1|-|TRBD2
CSVEVPGGDEQFF
TGCAGCGTTGAGGTTCCCGGGGGGGATGAGCAGTTCTTC
>TRBJ1-3|TRBV6-1|-|-
CASRLGNTIYF
TGTGCCAGTCGTCTCGGAAACACCATATATTTT
>TRBJ1-4|TRBV9|-|TRBD1
CASSPGTGGEKLFF
TGTGCCAGCAGCCCAGGGACAGGGGGCGAAAAACTGTTTTTT
>TRBJ2-2|TRBV6-5|-|-
CASTRLNPNTGELFF
TGTGCCAGCACCAGACTGAACCCTAACACCGGGGAGCTGTTTTTT
>TRBJ2-5|TRBV5-4|-|TRBD2
CASSFSGGQETQYF
TGTGCCAGCAGCTTCAGCGGGGGGCAAGAGACCCAGTACTTC
>TRBJ2-5|TRBV5-4|-|TRBD1
CASSVGQGKETQYF
TGTGCCAGCAGCGTTGGACAGGGTAAAGAGACCCAGTACTTC
>TRBJ2-7|TRBV6-5|-|-
CASTGRGSYEQYF
TGTGCCAGCACAGGTAGGGGGTCATACGAGCAGTACTTC
>TRBJ1-1|TRBV5-1|-|TRBD1
CASSISSPGGTEAFF
TGCGCCAGCAGCATAAGCTCCCCAGGGGGCACTGAAGCTTTCTTT
>TRBJ2-7|TRBV2|-|-
CASGDPVSSYEQYF
TGTGCCAGCGGAGACCCCGTCTCCTCCTACGAGCAGTACTTC
>TRBJ2-7|TRBV5-4|-|TRBD1
CASSLSGTASYEQYF
TGTGCCAGCAGCTTGTCCGGGACAGCATCCTACGAGCAGTACTTC
>TRBJ1-1|TRBV2|-|-
CASSEARGNMNTEAFF
TGTGCCAGCAGTGAGGCCCGGGGGAATATGAACACTGAAGCTTTCTTT
>TRBJ1-2|TRBV5-1|-|-
CASSQGTGIGGYTF
TGCGCCAGCAGCCAGGGTACAGGCATTGGGGGCTACACCTTC
>TRBJ1-1|TRBV28|-|TRBD1
CASIRLGTGRRGTEAFF
TGTGCCAGCATCCGCCTCGGGACAGGGCGCCGGGGGACTGAAGCTTTCTTT
>TRBJ2-7|TRBV14|-|-
CASSPVSGAYEQYF
TGTGCCAGCAGCCCGGTCTCGGGGGCCTACGAGCAGTACTTC
>TRBJ2-1|TRBV9|-|-
CASSVSRGGQTYNEQFF
TGTGCCAGCAGCGTCAGTCGGGGGGGACAGACTTACAATGAGCAGTTCTTC
>TRBJ1-1|TRBV29-1|-|TRBD1
CSASTGWDTEAFF
TGCAGCGCCTCGACAGGGTGGGACACTGAAGCTTTCTTT
>TRBJ2-7|TRBV6-5|-|TRBD2
CASSYPGTSIYEQYF
TGTGCCAGCAGTTACCCAGGGACTAGCATATACGAGCAGTACTTC
>TRBJ1-1|TRBV18|-|TRBD1
CASSPTGQGNTEAFF
TGTGCCAGCTCACCGACGGGACAGGGTAACACTGAAGCTTTCTTT
>TRBJ1-5|TRBV7-2|-|-
CASSDRTRQPQHF
TGTGCCAGCAGCGACAGGACTCGCCAGCCCCAGCATTTT
>TRBJ2-7|TRBV6-5|-|TRBD1
CASRQTGGTYEQYF
TGTGCCAGCAGACAGACAGGGGGAACATACGAGCAGTACTTC
>TRBJ1-4|TRBV2|-|TRBD1
CASRTDRGIGEKLFF
TGTGCCAGCAGAACCGACAGGGGTATAGGGGAAAAACTGTTTTTT
>TRBJ1-6|TRBV4-3|-|-
CASSQEEGGTLHF
TGCGCCAGCAGCCAAGAGGAGGGGGGGACCCTCCACTTT
>TRBJ1-2|TRBV29-1|-|-
CSVASGTYYGYTF
TGCAGCGTAGCATCCGGGACTTACTATGGCTACACCTTC
>TRBJ2-4|TRBV30|once|TRBD1
CAWSVTGARGFSKNIQYF
TGTGCCTGGAGTGTGACAGGGGCCCGCGGGTTCTCCAAAAACATTCAGTACTTC
>TRBJ2-7|TRBV6-6|-|-
CATQTDSYEQYF
TGTGCCACCCAGACAGACTCCTACGAGCAGTACTTC
>TRBJ2-7|TRBV14|-|TRBD1
CASSPWDSSYEQYF
TGTGCCAGCAGCCCGTGGGACAGTAGCTACGAGCAGTACTTC
>TRBJ2-1|TRBV7-2|-|TRBD1
CASSLRDRSGEQFF
TGTGCCAGCAGCCTCCGGGACAGATCAGGTGAGCAGTTCTTC
>TRBJ2-1|TRBV27|-|TRBD2
CASSLAGDNEQFF
TGTGCCAGCAGTTTGGCGGGGGACAATGAGCAGTTCTTC
>TRBJ2-5|TRBV5-1|-|-
CASSEQGGQETQYF
TGCGCCAGCAGCGAACAGGGAGGGCAAGAGACCCAGTACTTC
>TRBJ2-1|TRBV9|-|TRBD1
CASSVQGADNEQFF
TGTGCCAGCAGCGTACAGGGGGCGGACAATGAGCAGTTCTTC
>TRBJ2-2|TRBV10-3|-|TRBD1
CAISAAGGSTGELFF
TGTGCCATCAGTGCCGCAGGGGGCAGTACCGGGGAGCTGTTTTTT
>TRBJ1-4|TRBV18|-|-
CASSGQQEREKLFF
TGTGCCAGCTCCGGACAGCAGGAGCGGGAAAAACTGTTTTTT
>TRBJ1-1|TRBV18|-|-
CASSPVRRGAMNTEAFF
TGTGCCAGCTCACCGGTACGACGGGGGGCGATGAACACTGAAGCTTTCTTT